This T cell receptor (beta chain) was sequenced for a study of cytomegalovirus exposure and HLA in healthy donors. The PCR had 60 Vbeta and 13 Jbeta primers. Libraries were prepared by immunoSEQ multiplex PCR; TCRdb keeps only in-frame clonotypes and omits some of them. The sample yields approximately 190,000 clones, over 80% seen once. Comments on this clone: Its antigen is currently unknown.

Study findings and constraints: TCR beta sequences numbering around 15,000 were associated with HLA alleles at 0.05 false discovery rate in a later analysis. Cytomegalovirus association was listed for 150 or so TCR beta chains.

The germline V and J ends were trimmed by 1 base and 0 bases, with 6 bases remaining between them. Germline CDR1 reads SGHTA; CDR2 reads FQGNSA. This CDR3 contains 14 residues. The chain carries TRBV7-2 and TRBJ2-5; tentative D call: TRBD1 (5 bases). Specimen: PBMCs. The clonotype was recovered from a man between 25 and 39 years old in good health and CMV-seronegative. The CDR3 DNA sequence: TGTGCCAGCAGCTTAGGACAGCACCAAGAGACCCAGTACTTC. Its translation is CASSLGQHQETQYF.